Shown below are 7 T cell receptor beta chains from a single sample sequenced in a study of STAT5B mutations in CD4+ large granular lymphocyte leukemia. Repertoires were generated with immunoSEQ multiplex PCR, while TCRdb's copy carries only in-frame clones and drops some. Among 20,000 or so clones listed, about 78% were seen once. Sequenced input: CD4+ T cells from blood buffy coats. These receptors were obtained from a human donor in good health.

The chain joins TRBV28 to TRBJ2-3; 13 nucleotides line up with TRBD2. CDR1 is MDHEN, CDR2 SYDVKM, per germline. Trimming took 4 bases from V and 3 from J; bases not matched to a gene: 7. There are 17 residues in the CDR3. The CDR3 sequence is CASSYPVGLAGTDTQYF. The CDR3 bases are TGTGCCAGCAGTTACCCGGTGGGACTAGCGGGAACAGATACGCAGTATTTT. The whole variable domain, filled in from reference TRBV28 and TRBJ2-3, reads DVKVTQSSRYLVKRTGEKVFLECVQDMDHENMFWYRQDPGLGLRLIYFSYDVKMKEKGDIPEGYSVSREKKERFSLILESASTNQTSMYLCASSYPVGLAGTDTQYFGPGTRLTVL.

This clone was seen more than once but under ten times. The genes are TRBV7-6 and TRBJ1-3, with D unclear. Per the germline V gene, CDR1 is SGHVS and CDR2 is FNYEAQ. The CDR3 runs 15 residues. Trimming took off 5 bases at V and 4 bases at J, with 15 bases between the two ends. The CDR3 nucleotides are TGTGCCAGCAGCCCTAGCCCGGACCGGGGAAACACCATATATTTT. Amino acids: CASSPSPDRGNTIYF.

The chain carries TRBV2 and TRBJ2-3; D is possibly TRBD1 or TRBD2 (6 bases each). Looked up from germline, CDR1 is SNHLY and CDR2 is FYNNEI. This CDR3 comprises 13 residues. The V gene lost 6 bases and the J gene lost 10 bases, with 17 bases spanning the gap. CDR3 loop: CASRARTGGPQYF. In DNA form, the CDR3 reads TGTGCCAGCAGAGCGAGGACCGGGGGCCCGCAGTATTTT.

V is TRBV27 and J is TRBJ1-2, with 7 positions matching TRBD1. Germline V gives CDR1 MNHEY, CDR2 SMNVEV (reference sequence). The CDR3 loop spans 15 amino acids. V dropped 6 bases and J dropped 2; count of bases not matched to a gene: 9. The CDR3 region is CASRTSGQRNYGYTF. CDR3 sequence (DNA): TGTGCCAGCAGGACTTCGGGACAGAGGAACTATGGCTACACCTTC.

The J gene is TRBJ2-7, the V gene TRBV7-9; a weak D match, TRBD2 (7 bases). The CDR3 sequence is 15 residues long. Trimming removed 5 bases from V and 4 bases from J, with 18 bases in between. Germline loops: CDR1 SEHNR, CDR2 FQNEAQ (reference sequence). In nucleotides, the CDR3 is TGTGCCAGCAGCAAGGCTCGGGGGGCGCATTACGAGCAGTACTTC. Translating gives CASSKARGAHYEQYF.

This clone has a single count. The chain couples TRBV18 to TRBJ2-1; 9 positions agree with TRBD1. This CDR3 is 16 amino acids long. Germline V lookup: CDR1 KGHSH, CDR2 LQKENI. Unmatched junction bases numbered 9, after V lost 3 bases and J lost 6 bases. In DNA, the CDR3 is TGTGCCAGCTCACCGCTTTTAGGGACAGGGTTCAATGAGCAGTTCTTC. Encoded protein: CASSPLLGTGFNEQFF.

The chain carries TRBV18 and TRBJ1-4; D might be TRBD1 (5 bases). The V and J ends lost 3 bases and 6 bases respectively, with 11 bases between them. The CDR3 spans 14 residues. The V gene's germline CDR1 is KGHSH and CDR2 LQKENI. The CDR3 sequence: CASSPGGAHEKLFF. The CDR3 coding sequence is TGTGCCAGCTCACCGGGCGGGGCCCATGAAAAACTGTTTTTT.